This paragraph reports one TCR beta chain. Its antigen is as yet unknown. This sample is drawn from a study of T cells after yellow fever vaccination. Overall study findings and caveats: Shared CD4/CD8 clonotypes were a small share, likely from convergent recombination. The secondary T-cell response peaked on day 5, not day 15, but was weaker.

V trimming: 3 bases; J trimming: 0 bases; junction bases outside the gene matches: 3. This CDR3 has 16 residues. Germline V gives CDR1 SGHRS, CDR2 YFSETQ. A 5'RACE template-switching step, the method used to make TCR cDNA, added a universal primer site and UMIs. TCRdb itself ran the 5' RACE reads through MiXCR, one entry per CDR3 protein. The sample contains about 310,000 distinct CDR3 sequences, roughly 4% of which appear only once. The sequences come from PBMCs, collected on the day of the yellow fever booster vaccination. The TCR comes from a man younger than 35 who received the YFV17D yellow fever vaccine. The chain combines TRBV5-1 with TRBJ2-3, with 11 bases lining up with TRBD2. CDR3 nucleotides: TGCGCCAGCAGCTCCCGACTAGCGGGGAGCACAGATACGCAGTATTTT. Encoded protein: CASSSRLAGSTDTQYF.